This TCR beta chain is from a study of shared clonotypes between healthy human individuals. This table comes from immunoSEQ multiplex PCR, and its TCRdb copy is limited to in-frame clones, with some not included. The profile covers tens of thousands of clones, with 50% to 70% appearing a single time and around 52% taken by the ten largest. Germline values: CDR1 SGHNT, CDR2 YYREEE (reference sequence). The CDR3 contains 16 residues. Trimming stripped 5 bases from V and 4 bases from J, with 21 bases between. Sequencing was performed on memory CD8+ T cells sorted from blood. Specified subset: CD45RO+ cells pooled with CCR7-negative TemRA cells. The chain recombines TRBV5-4 with TRBJ1-1; D is possibly TRBD1 (5 bases). The clonotype was recovered from a man aged 25-40 years in good health. CDR3 amino acids: CASRWGQGWAGTEAFF. Written as DNA, the CDR3 is TGTGCCAGCAGATGGGGCCAAGGCTGGGCAGGCACTGAAGCTTTCTTT.